This TCR beta chain is drawn from a study of CXCR3-negative and CXCR3-positive naive CD8 T cells. Study findings and constraints: Comparison of naive CXCR3-negative and CXCR3-positive cells revealed similar TRBV-TRBJ usage, while memory cells differed. Diversity in memory CD8+ cells fell much lower than the comparably high levels seen in both naive subsets. More hydrophobic TRB CDR3s were found in CXCR3-positive naive cells than in CXCR3-negative naive cells.

Measured by frequency, this clonotype is medium-sized. Its antigen is unidentified. With UMI labels, 5' RACE was used to prepare the TRB cDNA libraries. TCRdb derives one entry per CDR3 protein from the 5' RACE reads, leaving out DNA. This repertoire includes tens of thousands of distinct CDR3 sequences. Germline assignment: CDR1 MDHEN and CDR2 SYDVKM. The CDR3 length is 12 residues. The source is a human donor in good health. Some clones in this sample may be carry-over from other donors' samples. The sequenced sample consisted of naive CXCR3- CD8+ T cells from blood. Subset here: CD45RO-CCR7+CD27+CD95- naive CD8+ T cells lacking CXCR3 (TNR3-). The chain combines TRBV28 with TRBJ2-1; TCRdb lists TRBD2, though no DNA is available to test this call. CDR3 in amino acids: CASSLPAGEQFF.